The 32 T cell receptor beta chains reported below all come from one sample, sequenced in a study of CD8+CD57+ T cells in acquired aplastic anemia. Using genomic DNA as the template, TCR beta VDJ and CDR3 profiling was carried out. A single record per CDR3 protein comes from TCRdb applying MiXCR to the reads. The sample lists 150,000 to 200,000 distinct CDR3 sequences; about 45% were seen once. In patients chosen for sequencing, flow cytometry had shown CD8+CD57+ cell expansion. Specimen: sorted CD4+, CD8+, or CD8+CD57+ T cells (not recorded which) from PBMCs. The receptors here all came from a human donor with aplastic anemia.

This clonotype came up many times. The CDR3 loop is CASRGLAGAVETQYF. In nucleotides, the CDR3 is TGTGCCAGCAGAGGACTAGCGGGAGCTGTAGAGACCCAGTACTTC. The chain combines TRBV2 with TRBJ2-5; 13 bases line up with TRBD2. The CDR3 totals 15 residues. Germline lookup yields CDR1 SNHLY and CDR2 FYNNEI. Trimming at V came to 6 bases and at J to 4 bases, leaving 5 bases not matched to a gene.

J is TRBJ1-2 and V is TRBV2; 7 positions agree with TRBD1. Germline V gene sequence: CDR1 SNHLY, CDR2 FYNNEI. V gave up 5 bases and J gave up 8 bases; unmatched junction bases: 11. CDR3 length: 14 amino acids. The CDR3 sequence is CASSPRQGSWGYTF. CDR3 nucleotide sequence: TGTGCCAGCAGTCCTAGACAGGGTAGCTGGGGCTACACCTTC.

Comments on this clonotype: Possible read error: a much larger clone is one base away. The J gene is TRBJ2-1, the V gene TRBV7-6, with a weak D call TRBD1 (6 bases). CDR3 length: 14 residues. Looked up from germline, CDR1 is SGHVS and CDR2 is FNYEAQ. Trimming shortened V by 8 bases and J by 4 bases, and 15 bases separated the two germline ends. The chain's CDR3 is CASGVGQTYNEQFF. The CDR3 bases are TGTGCCAGCGGCGTTGGACAGACATACAATGAGCAGTTCTTC.

The chain uses TRBV7-8 and TRBJ2-5; D uncertain. The CDR3 loop spans 11 amino acids. The V and J ends lost 8 bases and 4 bases respectively, with 8 bases between them. The germline CDR1 and CDR2 sequences are SGHVS and FQNEAQ. CDR3 amino acids: CASASRETQYF. CDR3 DNA sequence: TGTGCCAGCGCGAGCCGAGAGACCCAGTACTTC.

The CDR3 nucleotides are TGTGCCAGCAGTGATACAAGCTCCAATCAGCCCCAGCATTTT. Its translation is CASSDTSSNQPQHF. The chain employs TRBV2 and TRBJ1-5; D is unresolved. From germline, CDR1 is SNHLY and CDR2 FYNNEI. The CDR3 has 14 residues. V was clipped by 3 bases and J by 3 bases, with 9 bases between them.

This clonotype occurred many times. V is TRBV7-8 and J is TRBJ2-3; 8 bases map to TRBD2. After removal of 6 bases from V and 0 bases from J, the junction contained 8 bases not matched to a gene. The length of the CDR3 is 16 residues. The V gene's germline CDR1 is SGHVS and CDR2 FQNEAQ. CDR3 residues: CASSLISGASTDTQYF. The CDR3 DNA is TGTGCCAGCAGTCTTATTAGCGGGGCTAGCACAGATACGCAGTATTTT.

This clonotype was observed many times. The chain recombines TRBV7-2 with TRBJ2-3; D is ambiguous. CDR3 length: 13 residues. V gave up 3 bases and J gave up 5 bases, with 9 bases separating them. The germline gives CDR1 SGHTA, CDR2 FQGNSA. Here the CDR3 reads CASSFSSEDTQYF. The DNA for the CDR3 is TGTGCCAGCAGCTTCTCTAGTGAAGATACGCAGTATTTT.

This clonotype was counted at least ten times. The V gene is TRBV12-3 or TRBV12-4, the J gene TRBJ2-2; D possibly corresponds to TRBD1 (6 bases). The CDR3 loop spans 16 amino acids. With 6 bases removed from V and 1 base from J, the gap between germline ends came to 15 bases. This CDR3 reads CASSLTPQGNTGELFF. The CDR3 DNA sequence: TGTGCCAGCAGCCTAACCCCACAGGGGAACACCGGGGAGCTGTTTTTT.

This clonotype was detected ten times or more. The genes are TRBV24-1 and TRBJ2-5, with 7 bases aligning to TRBD1. V lost 4 bases to trimming and J lost 6 bases; unmatched junction nucleotides: 10. CDR1 KGHDR and CDR2 SFDVKD come from the germline V gene. This CDR3 is built from 15 residues. CDR3 region: CATSDSTGLGKTQYF. For the CDR3, the DNA is TGTGCCACCAGTGACTCGACAGGGCTTGGAAAGACCCAGTACTTC.

This clonotype occurred once. The chain joins TRBV5-4 to TRBJ1-1; unclear D gene. This CDR3 comprises 14 residues. In germline, CDR1 is SGHNT, CDR2 YYREEE (reference sequence). Trimming shortened V by 3 bases and J by 1 base, and 10 bases separated the two germline ends. CDR3 sequence: CASSWEPSNTEAFF. CDR3 in DNA: TGTGCCAGCAGCTGGGAACCGTCGAACACTGAAGCTTTCTTT.

This clonotype was counted at least ten times. The V gene is TRBV14, the J gene TRBJ1-5; perhaps TRBD1 as D (6 bases). CDR1 is SGHDN, CDR2 FVKESK, per germline. V lost 2 bases and J lost 9, with 14 bases in between. The CDR3 spans 14 residues. CDR3 DNA sequence: TGTGCCAGCAGCCAAAGTGGAGTACAGGGGCCCCAGCATTTT. Protein sequence: CASSQSGVQGPQHF.

Turning to this clonotype: A much larger clone is a single base away; this may be a read error. The CDR3 nucleotides are TGTGCCAGCAGCTTAGTACTAGGGGGAGACATTCTGTACTTC. Its protein product is CASSLVLGGDILYF. This chain connects TRBV11-2 to TRBJ2-4; D possibly corresponds to TRBD1 (6 bases). The CDR3 covers 14 residues. Germline-derived CDR1 and CDR2 are SGHAT and FQNNGV.

The genes are TRBV20-1 and TRBJ1-1; no definite D call. Trimming cost V 3 bases and J 2 bases, with 13 bases left between them. Germline lookup yields CDR1 DFQATT and CDR2 SNEGSKA (reference sequence). This CDR3 spans 14 amino acids. The CDR3 loop reads CSARSVQENTEAFF. CDR3 sequence (DNA): TGCAGTGCTAGGTCCGTCCAGGAAAACACTGAAGCTTTCTTT.

The table lists this clonotype with a count of one. The genes are TRBV2 and TRBJ2-1; TRBD2 matches 14 bases. Looked up from germline, CDR1 is SNHLY and CDR2 is FYNNEI. The CDR3 is 16 residues long. V gave up 4 bases and J gave up 13 bases; unmatched junction bases: 12. The CDR3 DNA follows: TGTGCCAGCAGTGGAGGGACTAGCGGGAGTTTAAGAGGTCAGTTCTTC. Its protein is CASSGGTSGSLRGQFF.

This clonotype was found many times. The rearrangement joins TRBV20-1 to TRBJ2-3, with 9 nucleotides matching TRBD2. V lost 1 base, J lost 4 bases, and 6 bases stayed unmatched. Germline-derived CDR1 and CDR2 are DFQATT and SNEGSKA (reference sequence). The CDR3 is made up of 15 amino acids. The CDR3 reads CSARGASGTPDTQYF. The CDR3 DNA follows: TGCAGTGCTAGAGGGGCTAGCGGGACCCCAGATACGCAGTATTTT.

Many counts were recorded for this clonotype. The rearrangement uses TRBV29-1 and TRBJ1-2; D is unresolved. Germline lookup yields CDR1 SQVTM and CDR2 ANQGSEA. The CDR3 covers 11 residues. For the CDR3, the DNA is TGCAGTGCCGCGAACCTCTATGGCTACACCTTC. Its translation is CSAANLYGYTF. The full variable domain, rest sourced from reference TRBV29-1 and TRBJ1-2, is SAVISQKPSRDICQRGTSLTIQCQVDSQVTMMFWYRQQPGQSLTLIATANQGSEATYESGFVIDKFPISRPNLTFSTLTVSNMSPEDSSIYLCSAANLYGYTFGSGTRLTVV.

This clonotype was seen a few times. The chain has TRBV19 and TRBJ1-1; 7 bases line up with TRBD1. The CDR3 contains 11 residues. J lost 12 bases, V lost 6 bases, and 7 bases had no gene match. CDR1 and CDR2 (germline): LNHDA, SQIVND (reference sequence). The CDR3 region is CASRSGRGTFF. CDR3 DNA: TGTGCCAGTAGATCTGGCAGGGGGACTTTCTTT.

This clonotype showed up many times. This chain connects TRBV11-2 to TRBJ2-3; D perhaps matches TRBD2 (5 bases). CDR1 is SGHAT, CDR2 FQNNGV, per germline. The CDR3 is made up of 14 amino acids. Trimming stripped 5 bases from V and 0 bases from J, with 9 bases between. The chain's CDR3 is CASSVSGSTDTQYF. In DNA form, the CDR3 reads TGTGCCAGCAGCGTAAGCGGAAGCACAGATACGCAGTATTTT.

Ten or more counts support this clonotype. This chain connects TRBV11-2 to TRBJ2-1; 11 nucleotides line up with TRBD2. V shed 4 bases and J 9 bases; nucleotides not matched to a gene: 17. CDR1 and CDR2 (germline): SGHAT, FQNNGV. This CDR3 is built from 18 residues. Here the CDR3 reads CASSSSRGLAGALREQFF. The CDR3 nucleotides are TGTGCCAGCAGCTCGTCCCGCGGACTAGCGGGCGCCCTTCGTGAGCAGTTCTTC.

This sequence joins TRBV10-3 and TRBJ2-2, with D maybe TRBD2 (6 bases). From germline, CDR1 is ENHRY and CDR2 SYGVKD. Trimming cost V 6 bases and J 1 base, with 6 bases left between them. This CDR3 contains 13 residues. CDR3 in amino acids: CAIRTRNTGELFF. The CDR3 DNA is TGTGCCATCAGGACTAGGAACACCGGGGAGCTGTTTTTT.

In its sample, this clonotype was seen many times. The chain uses TRBV6-1 and TRBJ2-5; D ambiguous. Germline V gives CDR1 MNHNS, CDR2 SASEGT. The CDR3 contains 14 residues. V lost 5 bases and J 0 bases, leaving 10 bases between the germline ends. The CDR3 DNA reads as TGTGCCAGCAGTCCACTGACAAACCAAGAGACCCAGTACTTC. This translates into CASSPLTNQETQYF.

On this clonotype: Since a much larger clone is just one base distant, this may be a read error. The CDR3 bases are TGCAGCGGTCAGGGGGCAGATGACGCTGAAGCTTTCTTT. This translates into CSGQGADDAEAFF. The V call is TRBV29-1, the J call TRBJ1-1; 8 bases agree with TRBD1. Germline V CDR1 and CDR2: SQVTM, ANQGSEA. The V segment lost 7 bases and the J segment 6 bases; nucleotides outside the gene matches: 10. CDR3 length: 13 amino acids.

The chain combines TRBV7-6 with TRBJ2-2, with D maybe TRBD2 (5 bases). V was pared by 4 bases and J by 4 bases, with 10 bases between. CDR1 is SGHVS, CDR2 FNYEAQ, per germline. The CDR3 length is 14 residues. CDR3 nucleotide sequence: TGTGCCAGCAGCTCGGGGTTGCGCACCGGGGAGCTGTTTTTT. Translation: CASSSGLRTGELFF.

This chain connects TRBV7-3 to TRBJ2-1; 10 bases are a match to TRBD2. This CDR3 is built from 16 residues. The V gene's germline CDR1 is SGHTA and CDR2 FQGTGA. V was pared by 5 bases and J by 10 bases, with 14 bases of the junction left unmatched. The CDR3 DNA reads as TGTGCCAGCAGCCAAGCCCTAGCGGGGGCCGGTGGAGAGCAGTTCTTC. Translated: CASSQALAGAGGEQFF.

This clonotype has ten or more counts. The J gene is TRBJ2-7, the V gene TRBV7-2; 13 bases match TRBD2. This CDR3 contains 16 residues. Trimming at V came to 3 bases and at J to 3 bases, leaving 5 bases not matched to a gene. Per germline, CDR1 SGHTA and CDR2 FQGNSA. The CDR3 region has the DNA TGTGCCAGCAGCTTGTCGGGACTAGCGGGGTACTACGAGCAGTACTTC. It specifies CASSLSGLAGYYEQYF.

This rearrangement joins TRBV2 to TRBJ2-7, with TRBD1 identical over 9 bases. The CDR3 covers 14 residues. V lost 4 bases, J lost 3 bases, and 4 bases stayed unmatched. Germline V gene sequence: CDR1 SNHLY, CDR2 FYNNEI. The CDR3 bases are TGTGCCAGCAGTGCCCGGGACAGGGACTACGAGCAGTACTTC. This translates into CASSARDRDYEQYF.

This clonotype was counted a few times. Here the CDR3 reads CASSSAQGRNYTF. The CDR3 coding sequence is TGTGCCAGCAGTTCAGCTCAGGGACGGAACTACACCTTC. V and J are TRBV28 and TRBJ1-2, with D possibly matching TRBD1 (5 bases). The V gene lost 4 bases and the J gene lost 10 bases, with 16 bases spanning the gap. CDR1 and CDR2 from the germline V gene are MDHEN and SYDVKM. The length of the CDR3 is 13 residues.

This clonotype came up many times. CDR3 bases: TGTGCCAGTAGTCTTCCGGGGAAAGAGACCCAGTACTTC. Translated: CASSLPGKETQYF. The chain carries TRBV19 and TRBJ2-5; weak D call: TRBD2 (5 bases). Germline V lookup: CDR1 LNHDA, CDR2 SQIVND (reference sequence). V lost 5 bases and J lost 3, with 10 bases in between. The CDR3 covers 13 residues.

The rearrangement joins TRBV18 to TRBJ1-6; D remains ambiguous. This CDR3 region has 13 residues. Germline CDR1 is KGHSH and CDR2 is LQKENI. The ends were cut back, 3 bases at V and 14 bases at J, with 14 bases in the middle. The CDR3 reads CASSPLDSVTLHF. The DNA of the CDR3 is TGTGCCAGCTCACCCCTGGACTCCGTCACCCTCCACTTT.

With regard to this clonotype: This may be a read error: a much more frequent sequence differs by one nucleotide. V usage is TRBV7-7 and J usage is TRBJ2-1; TRBD1 might be the D (7 bases). V was pared by 5 bases and J by 5 bases, with 16 bases between. CDR1 is SSHAT and CDR2 is FNYEAQ in the germline V gene (reference sequence). The CDR3 consists of 15 residues. CDR3 nucleotide sequence: TGTGCCAGCAGCCCAGACCCCAGGGGGGACAATGAGCAGTTCTTC. It codes for CASSPDPRGDNEQFF.

The chain joins TRBV10-3 to TRBJ2-7, with D maybe TRBD2 (6 bases). V dropped 0 bases and J dropped 2 bases, with 11 bases sitting between them. CDR3 length: 15 residues. The germline V gene has CDR1 ENHRY and CDR2 SYGVKD. The CDR3 region is CAISESGGSTYEQYF. In DNA, the CDR3 is TGTGCCATCAGTGAGTCGGGGGGATCGACCTACGAGCAGTACTTC.

This clonotype was counted many times. This rearrangement joins TRBV25-1 to TRBJ2-1; D is perhaps TRBD2 (5 bases). There are 14 residues in the CDR3. The V gene lost 7 bases and the J gene lost 1 base, with 11 bases spanning the gap. Germline loops: CDR1 MGHDK, CDR2 SYGVNS. Here the CDR3 reads CASKDSGSYNEQFF. In DNA form, the CDR3 reads TGTGCCAGCAAGGACTCAGGATCCTACAATGAGCAGTTCTTC.